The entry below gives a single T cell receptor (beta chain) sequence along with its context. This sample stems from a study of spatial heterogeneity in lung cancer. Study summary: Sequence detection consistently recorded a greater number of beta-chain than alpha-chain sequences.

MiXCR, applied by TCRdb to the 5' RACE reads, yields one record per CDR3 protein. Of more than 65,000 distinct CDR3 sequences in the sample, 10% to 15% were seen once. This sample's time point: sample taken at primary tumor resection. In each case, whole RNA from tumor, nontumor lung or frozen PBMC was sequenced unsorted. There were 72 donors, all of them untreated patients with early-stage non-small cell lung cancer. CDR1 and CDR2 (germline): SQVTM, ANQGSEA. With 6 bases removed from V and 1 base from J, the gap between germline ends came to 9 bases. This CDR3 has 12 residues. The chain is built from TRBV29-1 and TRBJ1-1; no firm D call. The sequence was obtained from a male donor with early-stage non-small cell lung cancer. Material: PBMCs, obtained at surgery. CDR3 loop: CSVVPENTEAFF. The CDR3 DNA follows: TGCAGCGTCGTCCCAGAGAACACTGAAGCTTTCTTT.